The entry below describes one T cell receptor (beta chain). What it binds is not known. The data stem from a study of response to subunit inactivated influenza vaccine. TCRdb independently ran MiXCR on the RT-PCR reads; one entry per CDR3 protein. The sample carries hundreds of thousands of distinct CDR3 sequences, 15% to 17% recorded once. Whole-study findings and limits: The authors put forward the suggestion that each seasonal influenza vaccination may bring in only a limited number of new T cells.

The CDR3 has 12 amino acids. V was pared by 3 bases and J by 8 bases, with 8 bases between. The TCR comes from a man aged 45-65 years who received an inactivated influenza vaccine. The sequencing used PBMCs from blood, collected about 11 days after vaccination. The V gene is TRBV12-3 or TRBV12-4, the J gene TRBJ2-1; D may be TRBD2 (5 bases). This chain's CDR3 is CASSFFGDEQFF. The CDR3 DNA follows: TGTGCCAGCAGTTTTTTCGGGGATGAGCAGTTCTTC.